These 11 T cell receptor beta chains were all obtained from the same sample, sequenced in a study of T cell clusters in autoimmune cytopenias. TRB amplification used 200 to 250 ng of peripheral blood genomic DNA. TRB was amplified by touch-down multiplex PCR, primer pools A and B combined. TCRdb re-called the multiplex PCR reads, yielding one record per CDR3 amino acid sequence without DNA. This sample's table has 10,000 to 11,000 distinct CDR3 sequences. This sample was shared with a second study, whose subject was T cell repertoires in aging, cancer and after chemotherapy.

Specimen: peripheral blood. These receptor sequences come from a human donor in good health.

This clonotype ranks as medium-sized in terms of frequency. The gene calls are TRBV19 and TRBJ1-1; TCRdb picks TRBD1, but there is no DNA to check that call. The germline CDR1 and CDR2 sequences are LNHDA and SQIVND (reference sequence). The length of the CDR3 is 13 residues. The CDR3: CASMDTGATEAFF.

The chain carries TRBV5-6 and TRBJ2-5; TCRdb selects TRBD2, and the lack of DNA leaves this call unchecked. Germline V CDR1 and CDR2: SGHDT, YYEEEE. This CDR3 contains 13 residues. The CDR3 here is CARIQGEERDQYF.

This clonotype is identified as medium-sized (0.01 to 0.1%) from frequency. V usage is TRBV7-9 and J usage is TRBJ1-6. The CDR3 is made up of 15 amino acids. Per the germline V gene, CDR1 is SEHNR and CDR2 is FQNEAQ (reference sequence). The CDR3 protein is CASSPTASYNSPLHF.

The V call is TRBV7-2, the J call TRBJ2-7; the D call of TRBD2 rests on TCRdb alone, since no DNA is present to check it. Germline CDR1 reads SGHTA; CDR2 reads FQGNSA. This CDR3 is 16 amino acids long. The CDR3 is CASSLTSLASRVEQYF.

This chain uses TRBV5-1 with TRBJ2-7; the D call from TCRdb, TRBD1, cannot be confirmed without DNA. The CDR3 loop spans 16 amino acids. The germline CDR1 and CDR2 sequences are SGHRS and YFSETQ. CDR3 residues: CASSSRVGTEPKEQYF.

According to its frequency, this clonotype is medium-sized. The chain recombines TRBV6-2 or TRBV6-3 with TRBJ2-7; TCRdb proposes TRBD2, but this gene call is untestable without DNA. The CDR3 totals 15 residues. The germline V gene has CDR1 MNHEY and CDR2 SVGEGT. CDR3 in amino acids: CASSDSGTTAYEQYF.

The rearrangement links TRBV6-2 or TRBV6-3 to TRBJ1-4; TCRdb picks TRBD1, but there is no DNA to check that call. This CDR3 comprises 16 residues. Germline loops: CDR1 MNHEY, CDR2 SVGEGT. CDR3 sequence: CASSSPDRTFNEKLFF.

V usage is TRBV28 and J usage is TRBJ1-1; TCRdb's D call of TRBD1 is untestable without DNA. Germline CDR1 MDHEN, CDR2 SYDVKM. CDR3 length equals 14 residues. The CDR3 here is CASSKSGGWTEAFF.

The V call is TRBV20-1, the J call TRBJ1-1; TCRdb's D gene call, TRBD1, goes unchecked for lack of DNA. The CDR3 has 14 amino acids. Per the germline V gene, CDR1 is DFQATT and CDR2 is SNEGSKA (reference sequence). The CDR3 region is CSARVQGWVTEAFF.

The V gene is TRBV7-9, the J gene TRBJ2-1; TCRdb's D gene call, TRBD2, goes unchecked for lack of DNA. The CDR3 consists of 16 residues. Germline assignment: CDR1 SEHNR and CDR2 FQNEAQ (reference sequence). This CDR3 is CASSLRAATVYNEQFF.

The CDR3 region is CASSQDVGAWETQYF. The rearrangement links TRBV4-3 to TRBJ2-5; TCRdb's D call, TRBD1, is unchecked because there is no DNA. The CDR3 loop spans 15 amino acids. Germline V gene sequence: CDR1 LGHNA, CDR2 YSLEER.